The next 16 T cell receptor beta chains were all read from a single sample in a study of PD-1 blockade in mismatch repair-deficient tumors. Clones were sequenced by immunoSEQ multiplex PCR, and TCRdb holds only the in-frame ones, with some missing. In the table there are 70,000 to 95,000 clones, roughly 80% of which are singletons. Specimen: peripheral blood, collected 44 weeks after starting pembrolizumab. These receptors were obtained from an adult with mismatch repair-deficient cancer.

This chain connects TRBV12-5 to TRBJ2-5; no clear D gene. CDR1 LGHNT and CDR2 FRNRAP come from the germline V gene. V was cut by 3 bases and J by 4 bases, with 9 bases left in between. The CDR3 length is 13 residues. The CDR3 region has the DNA TGTGCTAGTGGTTTATCGAGTTCAGAGACCCAGTACTTC. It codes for CASGLSSSETQYF.

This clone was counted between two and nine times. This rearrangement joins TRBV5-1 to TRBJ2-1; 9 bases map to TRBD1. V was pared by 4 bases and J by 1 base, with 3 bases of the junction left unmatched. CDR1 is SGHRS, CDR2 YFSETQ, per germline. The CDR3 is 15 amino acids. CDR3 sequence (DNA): TGCGCCAGCAGCGCCGGACAGGGGTCCTACAATGAGCAGTTCTTC. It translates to CASSAGQGSYNEQFF.

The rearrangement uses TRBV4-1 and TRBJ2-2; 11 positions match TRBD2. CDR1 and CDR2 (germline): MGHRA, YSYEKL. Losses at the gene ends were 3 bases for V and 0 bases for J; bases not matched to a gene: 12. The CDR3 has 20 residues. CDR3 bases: TGCGCCAGCAGCCAGACCTCCGGGACTAGCGGATTCGCGAACACCGGGGAGCTGTTTTTT. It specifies CASSQTSGTSGFANTGELFF.

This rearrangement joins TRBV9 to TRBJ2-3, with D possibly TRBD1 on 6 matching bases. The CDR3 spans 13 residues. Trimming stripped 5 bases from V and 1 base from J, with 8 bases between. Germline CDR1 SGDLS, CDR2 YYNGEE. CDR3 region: CASRGGGTDTQYF. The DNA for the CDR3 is TGTGCCAGCAGAGGGGGAGGCACAGATACGCAGTATTTT.

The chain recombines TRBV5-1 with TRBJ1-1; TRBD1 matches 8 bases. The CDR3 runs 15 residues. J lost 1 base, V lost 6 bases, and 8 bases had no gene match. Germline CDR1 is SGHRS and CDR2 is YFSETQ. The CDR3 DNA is TGCGCCAGCAAGTCTACCGGGACAGGGAACACTGAAGCTTTCTTT. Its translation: CASKSTGTGNTEAFF.

This chain's CDR3 is CASSQNRAGGFYEQYF. CDR3 nucleotide sequence: TGCGCCAGCAGCCAAAATCGGGCAGGGGGATTCTACGAGCAGTACTTC. The gene calls are TRBV4-1 and TRBJ2-7; 7 bases map to TRBD1. This CDR3 region has 16 residues. Looked up from germline, CDR1 is MGHRA and CDR2 is YSYEKL. V lost 2 bases, J lost 3 bases, and 10 bases stayed unmatched.

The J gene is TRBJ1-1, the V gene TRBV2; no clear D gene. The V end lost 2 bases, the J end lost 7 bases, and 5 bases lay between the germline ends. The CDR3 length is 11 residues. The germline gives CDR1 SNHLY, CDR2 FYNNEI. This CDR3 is CASSERSEAFF. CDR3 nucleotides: TGTGCCAGCAGTGAAAGGAGTGAAGCTTTCTTT.

As DNA, the CDR3 is TGTGCCAGCAGCTTAGATGCGGGACCCGATGATGGCTACACCTTC. Translation: CASSLDAGPDDGYTF. V usage is TRBV7-9 and J usage is TRBJ1-2; tentative D call: TRBD1 (5 bases). CDR3 length: 15 amino acids. V was shortened by 1 base and J by 6 bases, with 15 bases between the two germline ends. Per germline, CDR1 SEHNR and CDR2 FQNEAQ (reference sequence).

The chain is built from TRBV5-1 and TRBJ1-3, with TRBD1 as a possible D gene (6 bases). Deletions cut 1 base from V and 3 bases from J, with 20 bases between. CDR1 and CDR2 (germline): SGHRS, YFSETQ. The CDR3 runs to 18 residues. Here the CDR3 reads CASSLTARTVSSGNTIYF. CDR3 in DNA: TGCGCCAGCAGCTTGACCGCGAGGACAGTTTCGAGTGGAAACACCATATATTTT.

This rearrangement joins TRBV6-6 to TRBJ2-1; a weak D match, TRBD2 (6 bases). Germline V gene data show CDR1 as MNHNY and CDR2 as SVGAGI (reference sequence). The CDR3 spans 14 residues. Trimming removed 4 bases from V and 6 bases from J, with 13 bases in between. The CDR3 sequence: CASSSGTGVNEQFF. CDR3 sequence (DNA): TGTGCCAGCAGTTCGGGGACGGGGGTCAATGAGCAGTTCTTC.

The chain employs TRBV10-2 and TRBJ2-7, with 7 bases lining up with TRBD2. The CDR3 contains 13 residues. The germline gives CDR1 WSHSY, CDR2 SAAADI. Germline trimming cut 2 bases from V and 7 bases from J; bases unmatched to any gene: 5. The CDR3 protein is CASSETSVGEQYF. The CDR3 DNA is TGCGCCAGCAGTGAGACTAGCGTCGGAGAGCAGTACTTC.

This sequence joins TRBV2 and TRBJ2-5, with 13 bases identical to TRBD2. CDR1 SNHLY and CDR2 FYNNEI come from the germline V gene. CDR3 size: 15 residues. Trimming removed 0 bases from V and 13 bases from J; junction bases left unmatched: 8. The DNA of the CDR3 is TGTGCCAGCAGTGAAGCGCGGACTAGCGGGAGAACGTGGTACTTC. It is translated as CASSEARTSGRTWYF.

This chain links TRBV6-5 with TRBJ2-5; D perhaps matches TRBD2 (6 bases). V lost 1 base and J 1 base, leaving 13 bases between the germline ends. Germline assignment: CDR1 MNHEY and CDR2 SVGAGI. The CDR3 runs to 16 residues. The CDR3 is CASSYFGGSLQETQYF. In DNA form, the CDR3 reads TGTGCCAGCAGTTACTTCGGGGGATCTCTCCAAGAGACCCAGTACTTC.

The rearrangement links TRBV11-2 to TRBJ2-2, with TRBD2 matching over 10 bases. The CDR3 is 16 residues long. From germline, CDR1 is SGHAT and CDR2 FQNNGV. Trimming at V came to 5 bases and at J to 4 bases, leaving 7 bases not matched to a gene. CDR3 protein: CASSKLAGLSTGELFF. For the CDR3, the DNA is TGTGCCAGCAGCAAACTAGCGGGATTAAGCACCGGGGAGCTGTTTTTT.

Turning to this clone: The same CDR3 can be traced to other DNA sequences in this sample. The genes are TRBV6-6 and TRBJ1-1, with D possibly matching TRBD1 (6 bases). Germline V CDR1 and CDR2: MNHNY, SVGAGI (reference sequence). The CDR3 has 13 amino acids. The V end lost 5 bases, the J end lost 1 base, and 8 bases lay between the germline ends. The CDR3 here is CASSRTENTEAFF. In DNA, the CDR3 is TGTGCCAGCAGTCGGACAGAGAACACTGAAGCTTTCTTT.

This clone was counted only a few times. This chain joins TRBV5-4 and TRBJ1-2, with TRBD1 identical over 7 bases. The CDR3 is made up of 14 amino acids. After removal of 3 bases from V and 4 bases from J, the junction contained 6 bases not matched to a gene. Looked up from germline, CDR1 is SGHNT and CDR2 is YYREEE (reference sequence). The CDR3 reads CASSWGDSPYGYTF. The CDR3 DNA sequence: TGTGCCAGCAGCTGGGGGGACAGCCCCTATGGCTACACCTTC. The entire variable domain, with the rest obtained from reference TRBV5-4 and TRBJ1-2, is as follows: ETGVTQSPTHLIKTRGQQVTLRCSSQSGHNTVSWYQQALGQGPQFIFQYYREEENGRGNFPPRFSGLQFPNYSSELNVNALELDDSALYLCASSWGDSPYGYTFGSGTRLTVV.